This section outlines one T cell receptor (beta chain) sequence together with its context. This clone was seen more than once but under ten times. This receptor's antigen is unknown. Qualities for individual bases were not recorded, and no much larger clone is one base off. TCRbeta CDR3 regions were amplified from genomic DNA using the immunoSEQ Assay, a bias-controlled multiplex PCR. The study's own analysis went as follows. The number of nucleated cells in each sample was estimated by amplification of reference gene primers within the assay. Sequence reads were collapsed and filtered to measure the absolute abundance of every unique TCRbeta CDR3 rearrangement. For each sample, productive Simpson clonality was calculated by taking the square root of Simpson's diversity index across productive rearrangements. TCRdb's version of the immuneACCESS table is confined to in-frame rearrangements and falls short of the full clone set. An unresolved V gene accounts for under half of the shortfall where checked; the remainder is of unknown origin. V, J and clone size are taken as reported in that table, and D and trimming were inferred from the DNA itself. Within this sample are about 60,000 clones, with around 85% of them counted one time only. The leading ten clones occupy less than 7% of the sample.

This sample is part of a study of blood T cell repertoires in COVID-19 (dated by TCRdb to the early 2020s). Broadly, across the study: Collaborator samples came from the United States, Italy and Spain and covered acute and convalescent phases of COVID-19. The prospective study material was composed of cDNA or gDNA derived from T cells, B-cell-depleted T cells, or PBMCs. Subjects who had been exposed to COVID-19, were actively infected with it, or had recovered from it provided the deeply sampled blood TCRbeta repertoires that made up the dataset. The repertoires were released in a freely available public database intended as a resource for research on the immune response to SARS-CoV-2. Samples were obtained from the ongoing ImmuneRACE study (first 160 participants) and from 1,254 subjects provided by 6 global collaborators. Sample metadata almost always included a de-identified subject ID, COVID-19 status, age in years and sex. Where available, HLA class I and class II types were obtained from metadata supplied by the sample provider rather than from assay-based typing.

From the germline V gene, CDR1 is MNHEY and CDR2 is SVGAGI. From the cysteine through the phenylalanine, the CDR3 covers 14 amino acids. The retained sequence is limited to the CDR3, 42 bases, with the frame set at the first base. The germline V and J ends show losses of 6 bases and 5 bases respectively, and no gene match explains 6 bases of the junction. Broad study findings and their caveats: The amount of clinical and demographic metadata varied by source and participant and was provided uncurated.

Collaborating institutions collected whole blood in K2EDTA tubes following their own protocols. For TCRbeta analysis, collaborators shipped samples as frozen whole blood, isolated PBMCs, or DNA extracted from either of those sample types. The origin of this receptor is a woman between 65 and 79 years old with acute or convalescent COVID-19. The rearranged chain carries TRBV6-5 and TRBJ1-5; 8 nucleotides in the junction match TRBD1. Material for sequencing was peripheral blood. The CDR3 in this case is CASSGQGWHQPQHF. The sequence in DNA is TGTGCCAGCAGCGGACAGGGATGGCATCAGCCCCAGCATTTT.